These 25 T cell receptor beta chains were sequenced from one sample in a study of T cells after posttransplantation cyclophosphamide. Sequenced by immunoSEQ multiplex PCR; TCRdb stores in-frame clones only, minus some. Of almost 5,500 clones in the sample, 90% to 95% are singletons; the top ten hold more than 1.3%. The sample was CD4+ T cells sorted from bone marrow. The receptors originated from a woman aged 60-70 years in good health, CMV-negative, and a related stem cell transplant donor.

In its sample, this clone was seen once. The chain carries TRBV4-3 and TRBJ1-6; 8 bases are shared with TRBD1. Unmatched junction bases numbered 10, after V lost 3 bases and J lost 9 bases. The CDR3 runs to 16 residues. The germline CDR1 and CDR2 sequences are LGHNA and YSLEER. The CDR3 reads CASSHWTGPGGSPLHF. The CDR3 coding sequence is TGCGCCAGCAGCCATTGGACAGGGCCCGGGGGTTCACCCCTCCACTTT.

The chain carries TRBV14 and TRBJ1-4; 7 bases agree with TRBD1. CDR1 and CDR2 (germline): SGHDN, FVKESK. Trimming cost V 6 bases and J 8 bases; bases outside gene matches: 15. The CDR3 loop spans 16 amino acids. For the CDR3, the DNA is TGTGCCAGCAGTCGAGTCCAACAGGGGAGGCTAGAAAAACTGTTTTTT. It codes for CASSRVQQGRLEKLFF.

The rearrangement uses TRBV7-9 and TRBJ2-3, with TRBD2 as a possible D gene (6 bases). Germline CDR1 is SEHNR and CDR2 is FQNEAQ (reference sequence). V dropped 7 bases and J dropped 6 bases, with 11 bases sitting between them. The CDR3 length is 12 residues. The DNA of the CDR3 is TGTGCCAGCAACGGAGGGCCGGATACGCAGTATTTT. Translation gives CASNGGPDTQYF.

The chain employs TRBV5-1 and TRBJ1-4, with D unresolved. The CDR3 is 14 amino acids. V was pared by 2 bases and J by 0 bases, with 5 bases between. In germline, CDR1 is SGHRS, CDR2 YFSETQ. The CDR3 region is CASSFGSTNEKLFF. The CDR3 nucleotides are TGCGCCAGCAGCTTCGGGTCAACTAATGAAAAACTGTTTTTT.

The chain recombines TRBV6-1 with TRBJ1-1; possibly TRBD1 for D (5 bases). Germline V lookup: CDR1 MNHNS, CDR2 SASEGT. Trimming removed 5 bases at V and 1 base at J, with 11 bases between. The CDR3 totals 14 residues. The CDR3: CASSIGGANTEAFF. The CDR3 coding sequence is TGTGCCAGCAGTATCGGAGGGGCGAACACTGAAGCTTTCTTT.

The genes are TRBV5-8 and TRBJ1-5; 8 positions match TRBD1. The CDR3 spans 19 residues. Losses at the gene ends were 1 base for V and 0 bases for J; bases not matched to a gene: 12. Looked up from germline, CDR1 is SGHTS and CDR2 is YDEGEE. The CDR3 loop reads CASSLTADRAQFSNQPQHF. CDR3 coding DNA: TGTGCCAGCAGCTTGACGGCGGACAGGGCCCAATTTAGCAATCAGCCCCAGCATTTT.

This chain joins TRBV11-2 and TRBJ2-3, with D perhaps matching TRBD1 (5 bases). This CDR3 is built from 17 residues. Trimming shortened V by 0 bases and J by 1 base, and 14 bases separated the two germline ends. Germline V gene lookup returns CDR1 SGHAT and CDR2 FQNNGV. For the CDR3, the DNA is TGTGCCAGCAGCTTAGACGGAAACCCCAGGGGCACAGATACGCAGTATTTT. Encoded protein: CASSLDGNPRGTDTQYF.

V is TRBV6-1 and J is TRBJ2-4, with D maybe TRBD2 (5 bases). CDR3 length equals 19 residues. CDR1 and CDR2 from the germline V gene are MNHNS and SASEGT. The V end was cut by 1 base, the J end by 0 bases, with 19 bases between. The CDR3 protein is CASSEDTATGRLAKNIQYF. For the CDR3, the DNA is TGTGCCAGCAGTGAAGATACTGCGACGGGAAGATTAGCCAAAAACATTCAGTACTTC.

The chain links TRBV25-1 to TRBJ2-2; D gene unclear. The CDR3 spans 13 residues. Trimming left V 4 bases short and J 7 bases short, with 10 bases between. Germline CDR1 and CDR2: MGHDK and SYGVNS. CDR3 coding DNA: TGTGCCAGCAGTGCGCGGAGAGGCGGGGAGCTGTTTTTT. Translation gives CASSARRGGELFF.

This chain uses TRBV2 with TRBJ2-5; 14 bases match TRBD2. Trimming cost V 7 bases and J 5 bases; bases outside gene matches: 9. The CDR3 extends over 16 amino acids. Germline assignment: CDR1 SNHLY and CDR2 FYNNEI. The CDR3 protein is CASIETSGGAGETQYF. DNA for the CDR3: TGTGCCAGCATTGAGACTAGCGGGGGGGCAGGGGAGACCCAGTACTTC.

The rearrangement joins TRBV5-6 to TRBJ1-4; D might be TRBD1 (5 bases). Trimming took 3 bases from V and 5 from J, leaving 11 bases between them. The CDR3 consists of 14 residues. Germline V gives CDR1 SGHDT, CDR2 YYEEEE. CDR3 in amino acids: CASSWGGENEKLFF. CDR3 nucleotides: TGTGCCAGCAGCTGGGGGGGTGAAAATGAAAAACTGTTTTTT.

The chain uses TRBV7-2 and TRBJ2-1, with D maybe TRBD2 (6 bases). CDR1 is SGHTA, CDR2 FQGNSA, per germline. This CDR3 comprises 16 residues. Trimming removed 0 bases at V and 3 bases at J, with 12 bases between. The CDR3 spells CASSLAPGSGYNEQFF. The CDR3 region has the DNA TGTGCCAGCAGCTTAGCGCCCGGGAGTGGCTACAATGAGCAGTTCTTC.

The rearrangement joins TRBV27 to TRBJ2-5, with D perhaps TRBD2 (5 bases). This CDR3 is 13 amino acids long. Trimming removed 3 bases from V and 7 bases from J, with 12 bases in between. The V gene's germline CDR1 is MNHEY and CDR2 SMNVEV (reference sequence). CDR3 amino acids: CASSLVKAGTQYF. For the CDR3, the DNA is TGTGCCAGCAGTTTGGTCAAGGCGGGGACCCAGTACTTC.

This rearrangement joins TRBV7-6 to TRBJ1-6; D is ambiguous. V gave up 0 bases and J gave up 7 bases, with 10 bases separating them. There are 15 residues in the CDR3. The germline V gene has CDR1 SGHVS and CDR2 FNYEAQ. The CDR3 region has the DNA TGTGCCAGCAGCTTAGCCCCGGGGTCAAATTCACCCCTCCACTTT. It translates to CASSLAPGSNSPLHF.

The rearrangement uses TRBV6-5 and TRBJ2-1; the D gene is possibly TRBD2 (5 bases). Per germline, CDR1 MNHEY and CDR2 SVGAGI. Trimming left V 7 bases short and J 8 bases short, with 21 bases between. The CDR3 loop spans 15 amino acids. The CDR3 DNA sequence: TGTGCCAGCACATACCGAGGACTCGGGCGCGATGAGCAGTTCTTC. Its translation is CASTYRGLGRDEQFF.

The V and J genes are TRBV15 and TRBJ2-3, with TRBD1 identical over 10 bases. The CDR3 length is 14 residues. The V segment lost 0 bases and the J segment 9 bases; nucleotides outside the gene matches: 3. Germline CDR1 and CDR2: LNHNV and YYDKDF (reference sequence). As DNA, the CDR3 is TGTGCCACCAGCAGAGATGGGACAGGGGCGACGCAGTATTTT. It translates to CATSRDGTGATQYF.

The V and J genes are TRBV2 and TRBJ2-7; 9 bases fit TRBD1. The CDR3 sequence is 13 residues long. From germline, CDR1 is SNHLY and CDR2 FYNNEI. V shed 4 bases and J 2 bases; nucleotides not matched to a gene: 0. This CDR3 reads CASSGTGAYEQYF. CDR3 nucleotide sequence: TGTGCCAGCAGTGGGACAGGGGCCTACGAGCAGTACTTC.

This sequence joins TRBV2 and TRBJ2-3; possibly TRBD1 for D (6 bases). Germline CDR1 reads SNHLY; CDR2 reads FYNNEI. Trimming removed 7 bases from V and 3 bases from J, with 17 bases in between. The CDR3 is made up of 15 amino acids. CDR3 sequence reads: CASNKGVGWTDTQYF. The DNA for the CDR3 is TGTGCCAGCAATAAGGGGGTGGGGTGGACAGATACGCAGTATTTT.

This clone showed up just a few times. The chain combines TRBV5-1 with TRBJ1-6; possibly TRBD1 for D (6 bases). The CDR3 is 14 amino acids. V was clipped by 1 base and J by 5 bases, with 7 bases between them. Germline V gives CDR1 SGHRS, CDR2 YFSETQ. The DNA of the CDR3 is TGCGCCAGCAGCTTGACAGGGAATAATTCACCCCTCCACTTT. It specifies CASSLTGNNSPLHF.

This chain uses TRBV6-5 with TRBJ1-3, with D perhaps matching TRBD1 (6 bases). This CDR3 comprises 13 residues. The ends were cut back, 6 bases at V and 3 bases at J, with 9 bases in the middle. CDR1 is MNHEY and CDR2 is SVGAGI in the germline V gene. The CDR3, as DNA: TGTGCCAGCAGGAGGGACATTGGAAACACCATATATTTT. Translation gives CASRRDIGNTIYF.

V is TRBV10-3 and J is TRBJ2-3, with TRBD1 identical over 11 bases. Germline CDR1 ENHRY, CDR2 SYGVKD. V shed 8 bases, J shed 3 bases, and the junction held 1 base outside the gene matches. This CDR3 has 13 residues. The CDR3 loop is CAIGTGGTDTQYF. The DNA of the CDR3 is TGTGCCATCGGGACAGGGGGGACAGATACGCAGTATTTT.

The gene calls are TRBV5-6 and TRBJ2-1; TRBD2 matches 13 bases. V gave up 4 bases and J gave up 6 bases; unmatched junction bases: 10. This CDR3 spans 17 amino acids. CDR1 and CDR2 (germline): SGHDT, YYEEEE. Written as DNA, the CDR3 is TGTGCCAGCAGCCGAACCCAGGGACTAGCGGGACTCAATGAGCAGTTCTTC. Translation gives CASSRTQGLAGLNEQFF. Looking up the rest from reference TRBV5-6 and TRBJ2-1 gives the full variable domain: DAGVTQSPTHLIKTRGQQVTLRCSPKSGHDTVSWYQQALGQGPQFIFQYYEEEERQRGNFPDRFSGHQFPNYSSELNVNALLLGDSALYLCASSRTQGLAGLNEQFFGPGTRLTVL.

This clone showed up just once. V usage is TRBV11-3 and J usage is TRBJ2-2, with a tentative D call TRBD2 (6 bases). In germline, CDR1 is SGHNT, CDR2 YENEEA. This CDR3 comprises 16 residues. Deletions cut 2 bases from V and 5 bases from J, with 15 bases between. The CDR3 loop reads CASSLSSPAGTGELFF. The DNA for the CDR3 is TGTGCCAGCAGCTTATCCTCCCCTGCGGGGACCGGGGAGCTGTTTTTT. Drawing the rest from reference TRBV11-3 and TRBJ2-2, the complete variable domain is EAGVVQSPRYKIIEKKQPVAFWCNPISGHNTLYWYLQNLGQGPELLIRYENEEAVDDSQLPKDRFSAERLKGVDSTLKIQPAELGDSAVYLCASSLSSPAGTGELFFGEGSRLTVL.

V usage is TRBV5-1 and J usage is TRBJ2-7, with 7 bases matching TRBD2. The ends lost 4 bases at V and 0 bases at J; junction bases unmatched: 13. CDR1 and CDR2 (germline): SGHRS, YFSETQ. The CDR3 spans 17 residues. The CDR3 nucleotides are TGCGCCAGCAGCCCGGACGGTAGAGCGGGGAACTCCTACGAGCAGTACTTC. Translated, it gives CASSPDGRAGNSYEQYF.

The chain employs TRBV28 and TRBJ1-5, with D unclear. The CDR3 contains 13 residues. Germline V gene data show CDR1 as MDHEN and CDR2 as SYDVKM. V lost 2 bases and J lost 9, with 11 bases in between. This CDR3 reads CASSLTGERPQHF. CDR3 nucleotide sequence: TGTGCCAGCAGTTTAACCGGGGAGAGGCCCCAGCATTTT.